The clone carrying this TCR beta chain was seen many times. Its specificity is unknown. Original analysis: CDR3 was compared across clinicopathological groups, and the resulting differences were used to build a distant-metastasis classifier for papillary thyroid cancer. Through MiXCR, TCRdb re-clonotyped the PCR reads. These V and J calls derive from TCRdb rather than the authors' analysis. This table holds around 31,000 clones, about 20% found once. Trimming removed 6 bases at V and 9 bases at J, with 18 bases between. The V gene's germline CDR1 is PRHDT and CDR2 FYEKMQ (reference sequence). This CDR3 comprises 13 residues. The data derive from a study of metastatic and nonmetastatic thyroid tumors. Looking at the study overall: Both malignant and benign thyroid patients supplied peripheral blood and tumor or nodule tissue samples, across which the repertoires of these patients were then compared. Study-level findings and limits: A significant increase in TCR beta diversity was reportedly seen in malignant thyroid tumors relative to benign nodules, in blood and tumor.

The entire patient cohort was treatment-naive prior to thyroid surgery. The source material was blood. The sequence was collected from a female donor with papillary thyroid cancer or a benign thyroid nodule (not recorded which). Some clones in this sample may be carry-over from other donors' samples. This chain uses TRBV13 with TRBJ2-7, with D hard to call. CDR3 amino acids: CASRDSNIRGQYF. CDR3 bases: TGTGCCAGCAGGGATTCGAATATTCGAGGGCAGTACTTC.